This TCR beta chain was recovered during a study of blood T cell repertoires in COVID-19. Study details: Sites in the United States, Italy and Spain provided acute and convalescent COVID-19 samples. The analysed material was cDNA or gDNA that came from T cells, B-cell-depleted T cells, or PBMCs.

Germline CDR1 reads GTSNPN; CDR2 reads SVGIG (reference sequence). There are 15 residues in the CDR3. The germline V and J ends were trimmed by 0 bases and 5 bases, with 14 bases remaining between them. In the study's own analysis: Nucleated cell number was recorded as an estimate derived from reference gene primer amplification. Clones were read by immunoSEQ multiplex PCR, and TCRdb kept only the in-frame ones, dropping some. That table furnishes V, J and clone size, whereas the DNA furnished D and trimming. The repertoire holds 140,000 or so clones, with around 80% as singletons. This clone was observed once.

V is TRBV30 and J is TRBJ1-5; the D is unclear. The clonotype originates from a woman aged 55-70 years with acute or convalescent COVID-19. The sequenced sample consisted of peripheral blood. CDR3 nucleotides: TGTGCCTGGAGTGTAGCGTGGATCGGTGATCAGCCCCAGCATTTT. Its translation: CAWSVAWIGDQPQHF.